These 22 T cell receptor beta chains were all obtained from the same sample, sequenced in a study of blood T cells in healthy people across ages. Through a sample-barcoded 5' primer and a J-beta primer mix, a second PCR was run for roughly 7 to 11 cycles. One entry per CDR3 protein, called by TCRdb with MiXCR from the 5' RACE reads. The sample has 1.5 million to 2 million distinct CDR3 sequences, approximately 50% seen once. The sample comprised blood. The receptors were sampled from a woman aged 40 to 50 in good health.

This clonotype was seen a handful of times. The CDR3 region has the DNA TGCGCCAGCAGCTTGTCACTAATAGCCTACGAGCAGTACTTC. This encodes CASSLSLIAYEQYF. The V and J genes are TRBV5-1 and TRBJ2-7; D not certain. The CDR3 length is 14 residues. V lost 1 base and J lost 2, with 10 bases in between. Germline V gives CDR1 SGHRS, CDR2 YFSETQ.

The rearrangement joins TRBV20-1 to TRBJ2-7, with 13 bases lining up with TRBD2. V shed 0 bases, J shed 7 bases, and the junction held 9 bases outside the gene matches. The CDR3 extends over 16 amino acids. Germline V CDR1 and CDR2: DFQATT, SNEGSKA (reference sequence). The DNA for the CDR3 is TGCAGTGCTAGAGATCCACTAGCGGGGGGGCCCTGGGAGCAGTACTTC. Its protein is CSARDPLAGGPWEQYF.

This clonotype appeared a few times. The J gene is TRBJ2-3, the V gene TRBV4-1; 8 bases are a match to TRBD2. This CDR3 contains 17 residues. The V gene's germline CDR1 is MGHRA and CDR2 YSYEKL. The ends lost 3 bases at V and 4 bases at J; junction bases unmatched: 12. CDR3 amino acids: CASSQDGGGTAADTQYF. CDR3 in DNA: TGCGCCAGCAGCCAGGACGGCGGGGGGACCGCAGCAGATACGCAGTATTTT.

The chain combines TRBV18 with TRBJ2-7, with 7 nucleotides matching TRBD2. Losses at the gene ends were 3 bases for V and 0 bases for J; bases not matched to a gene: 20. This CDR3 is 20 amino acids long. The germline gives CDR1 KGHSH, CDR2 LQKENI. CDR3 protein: CASSPRPGGSANLHSYEQYF. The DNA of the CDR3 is TGTGCCAGCTCACCTCGGCCTGGCGGGAGTGCTAATTTACACTCCTACGAGCAGTACTTC.

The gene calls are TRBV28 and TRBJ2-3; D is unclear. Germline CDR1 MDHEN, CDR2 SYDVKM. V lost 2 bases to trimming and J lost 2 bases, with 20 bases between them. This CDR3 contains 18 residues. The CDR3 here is CASSLEQRRHFLTDTQYF. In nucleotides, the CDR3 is TGTGCCAGCAGTTTAGAACAGCGACGCCACTTTCTCACAGATACGCAGTATTTT.

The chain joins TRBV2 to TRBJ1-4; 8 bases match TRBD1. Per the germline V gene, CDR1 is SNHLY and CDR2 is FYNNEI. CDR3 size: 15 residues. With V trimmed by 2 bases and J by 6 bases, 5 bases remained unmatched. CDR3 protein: CASSERGTGDEKLFF. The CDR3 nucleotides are TGTGCCAGCAGTGAAAGAGGGACAGGAGATGAAAAACTGTTTTTT.

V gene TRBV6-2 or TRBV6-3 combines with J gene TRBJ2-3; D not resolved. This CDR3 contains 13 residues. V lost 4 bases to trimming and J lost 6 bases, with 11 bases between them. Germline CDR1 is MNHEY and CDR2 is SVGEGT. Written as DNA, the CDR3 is TGTGCCAGCAGTTCCCCCCCCGGGGATACGCAGTATTTT. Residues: CASSSPPGDTQYF.

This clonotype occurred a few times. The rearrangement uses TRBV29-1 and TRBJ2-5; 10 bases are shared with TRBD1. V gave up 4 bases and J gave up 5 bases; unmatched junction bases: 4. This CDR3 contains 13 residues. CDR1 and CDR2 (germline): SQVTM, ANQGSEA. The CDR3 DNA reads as TGCAGCGTTGGGGGACAGGGGTGGGAGACCCAGTACTTC. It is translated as CSVGGQGWETQYF.

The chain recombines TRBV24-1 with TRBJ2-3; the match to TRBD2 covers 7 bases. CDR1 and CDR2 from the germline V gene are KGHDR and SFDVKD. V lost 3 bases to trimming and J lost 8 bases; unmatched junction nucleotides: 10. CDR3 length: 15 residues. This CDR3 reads CATSDLRGRGGTQYF. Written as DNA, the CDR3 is TGTGCCACCAGTGATCTCCGGGGGAGGGGAGGTACGCAGTATTTT.

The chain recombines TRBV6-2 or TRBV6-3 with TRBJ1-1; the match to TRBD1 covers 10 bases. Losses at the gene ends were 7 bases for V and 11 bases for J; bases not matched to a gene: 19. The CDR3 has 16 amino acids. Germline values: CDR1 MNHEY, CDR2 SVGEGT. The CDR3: CASTLIDRGPRVMAFF. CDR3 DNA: TGTGCCAGCACTCTGATCGACAGGGGGCCTCGGGTAATGGCTTTCTTT.

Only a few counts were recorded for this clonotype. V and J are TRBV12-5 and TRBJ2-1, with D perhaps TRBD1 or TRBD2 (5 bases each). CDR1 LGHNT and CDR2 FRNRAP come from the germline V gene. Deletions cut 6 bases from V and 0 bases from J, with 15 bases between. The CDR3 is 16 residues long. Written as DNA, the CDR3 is TGTGCTAGTGGCCCCACGGGGCGAAGCTCCTACAATGAGCAGTTCTTC. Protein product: CASGPTGRSSYNEQFF.

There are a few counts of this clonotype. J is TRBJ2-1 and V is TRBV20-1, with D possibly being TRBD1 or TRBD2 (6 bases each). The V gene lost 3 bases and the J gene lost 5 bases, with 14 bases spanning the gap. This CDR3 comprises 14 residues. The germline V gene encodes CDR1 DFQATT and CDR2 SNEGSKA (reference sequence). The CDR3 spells CSASGGPLDNEQFF. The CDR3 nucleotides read TGCAGTGCTAGCGGGGGCCCCCTCGACAATGAGCAGTTCTTC.

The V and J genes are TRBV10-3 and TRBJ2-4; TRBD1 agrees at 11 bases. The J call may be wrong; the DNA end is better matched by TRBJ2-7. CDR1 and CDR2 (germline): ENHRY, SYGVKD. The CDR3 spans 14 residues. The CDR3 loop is CAISAGQGVFEQYF. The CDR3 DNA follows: TGTGCCATCAGTGCGGGACAGGGGGTGTTCGAGCAGTACTTC.

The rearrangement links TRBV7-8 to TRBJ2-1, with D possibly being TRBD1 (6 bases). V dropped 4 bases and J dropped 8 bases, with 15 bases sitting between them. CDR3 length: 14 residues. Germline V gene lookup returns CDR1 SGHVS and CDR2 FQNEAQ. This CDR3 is CASSSTGTFDEQFF. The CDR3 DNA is TGTGCCAGCAGCTCGACTGGGACATTCGATGAGCAGTTCTTC.

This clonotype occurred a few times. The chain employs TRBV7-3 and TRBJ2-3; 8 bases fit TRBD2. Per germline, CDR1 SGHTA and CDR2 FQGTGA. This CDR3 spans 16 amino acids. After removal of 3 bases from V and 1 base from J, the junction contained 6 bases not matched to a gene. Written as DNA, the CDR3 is TGTGCCAGCAGCTTGGGCGGGGGGTCTGGCACAGATACGCAGTATTTT. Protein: CASSLGGGSGTDTQYF.

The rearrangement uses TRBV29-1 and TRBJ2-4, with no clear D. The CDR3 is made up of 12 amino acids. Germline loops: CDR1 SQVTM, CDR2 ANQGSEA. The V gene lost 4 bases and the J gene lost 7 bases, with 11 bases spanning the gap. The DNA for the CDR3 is TGCAGCGTTGGTAGGGTAACGAACATTCAGTACTTC. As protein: CSVGRVTNIQYF.

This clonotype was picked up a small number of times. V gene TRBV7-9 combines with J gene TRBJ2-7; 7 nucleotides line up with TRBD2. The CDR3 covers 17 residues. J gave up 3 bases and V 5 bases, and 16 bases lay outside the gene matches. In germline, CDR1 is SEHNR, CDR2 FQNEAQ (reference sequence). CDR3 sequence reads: CASSRSPLTSNLYEQYF. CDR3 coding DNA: TGTGCCAGCAGCCGCTCACCTCTGACTAGCAACCTCTACGAGCAGTACTTC.

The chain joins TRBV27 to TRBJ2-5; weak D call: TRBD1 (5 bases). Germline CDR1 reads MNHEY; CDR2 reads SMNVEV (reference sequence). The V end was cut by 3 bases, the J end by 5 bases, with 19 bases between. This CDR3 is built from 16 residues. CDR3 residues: CASSLSPHTGYETQYF. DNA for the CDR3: TGTGCCAGCAGTTTGTCTCCCCACACAGGTTACGAGACCCAGTACTTC.

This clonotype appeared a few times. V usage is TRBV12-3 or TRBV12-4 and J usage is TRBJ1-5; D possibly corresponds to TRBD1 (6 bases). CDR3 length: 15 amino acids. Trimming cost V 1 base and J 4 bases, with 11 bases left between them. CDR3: CASSLGTQGNQPQHF. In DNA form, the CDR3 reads TGTGCCAGCAGTTTAGGCACCCAGGGGAATCAGCCCCAGCATTTT.

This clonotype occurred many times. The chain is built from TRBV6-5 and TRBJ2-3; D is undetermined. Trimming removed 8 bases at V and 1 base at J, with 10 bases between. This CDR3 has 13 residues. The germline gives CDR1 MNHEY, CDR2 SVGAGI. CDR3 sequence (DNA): TGTGCCAGCTCCCACCGGGGCACAGATACGCAGTATTTT. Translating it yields CASSHRGTDTQYF.

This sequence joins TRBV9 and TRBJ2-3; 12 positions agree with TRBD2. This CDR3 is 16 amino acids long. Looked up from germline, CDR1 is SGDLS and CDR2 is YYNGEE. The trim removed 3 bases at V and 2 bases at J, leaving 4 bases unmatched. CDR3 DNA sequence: TGTGCCAGCAGCGCTAGCGGGGGGGGCGCCACAGATACGCAGTATTTT. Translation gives CASSASGGGATDTQYF.

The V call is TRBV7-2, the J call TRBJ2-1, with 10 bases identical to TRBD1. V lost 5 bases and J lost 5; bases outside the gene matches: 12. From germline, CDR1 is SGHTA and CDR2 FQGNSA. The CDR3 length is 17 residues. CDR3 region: CASSPMVRQGADNEQFF. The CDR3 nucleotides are TGTGCCAGCAGCCCGATGGTACGACAGGGGGCGGACAATGAGCAGTTCTTC. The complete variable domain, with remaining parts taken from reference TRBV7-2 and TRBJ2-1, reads GAGVSQSPSNKVTEKGKDVELRCDPISGHTALYWYRQSLGQGLEFLIYFQGNSAPDKSGLPSDRFSAERTGGSVSTLTIQRTQQEDSAVYLCASSPMVRQGADNEQFFGPGTRLTVL.